A selection of T cell receptor beta chains follows, all from one sample in a study of blood T cell repertoires in COVID-19. TCRdb keeps only in-frame clones here, not all; method: immunoSEQ multiplex PCR. This table has 100,000 to 150,000 clones, 86% appearing once. The sequenced sample consisted of peripheral blood. These receptors came from a human donor in a cohort sampled during active COVID-19. The CDR3 runs from the conserved cysteine through the conserved F or W. The order of the fields is CDR3 protein, CDR3 DNA, J gene, clone size, V gene, D gene. The D gene is left open where the match is weak. Size is stated for part of the rows, as once, few or many counts, or as a class when the clone is expanded.

CASSPWDSRGTEAFF | TGTGCCAGCAGCCCCTGGGACAGTAGGGGCACTGAAGCTTTCTTT | TRBJ1-1 | - | TRBV7-8 | TRBD1
CASSRDRGRFEQFF | TGTGCCAGCAGCCGGGACAGGGGGCGCTTTGAGCAGTTCTTC | TRBJ2-1 | few | TRBV7-2 | TRBD1
CASSQEQGRSGGYNEQFF | TGCGCCAGCAGCCAAGAACAGGGGAGGAGCGGAGGCTACAATGAGCAGTTCTTC | TRBJ2-1 | - | TRBV4-1 | -
CATSDFAAGGPSSYNEQFF | TGTGCCACCAGTGATTTCGCAGCGGGAGGGCCGAGCTCCTACAATGAGCAGTTCTTC | TRBJ2-1 | - | TRBV24-1 | TRBD2
CASSADSSSGNTIYF | TGCGCCAGCAGCGCCGACTCGAGCTCTGGAAACACCATATATTTT | TRBJ1-3 | - | TRBV4-1 | -
CASSPGTSIHEQYF | TGTGCCAGCAGCCCCGGGACTAGTATCCACGAGCAGTACTTC | TRBJ2-7 | - | TRBV3-1/TRBV3-2 | TRBD2
CAWSVLAGSTKNIQYF | TGTGCCTGGAGTGTACTAGCCGGGTCGACCAAAAACATTCAGTACTTC | TRBJ2-4 | - | TRBV30 | -
CAWVVQGAGLNTEAFF | TGTGCCTGGGTGGTACAGGGGGCGGGTTTGAACACTGAAGCTTTCTTT | TRBJ1-1 | - | TRBV30 | TRBD1
CASSLAGSETQYF | TGTGCTAGCAGCTTGGCAGGGTCAGAGACCCAGTACTTC | TRBJ2-5 | - | TRBV7-7 | -
CASSYTEDASYEQYF | TGTGCCAGCAGTTACACAGAAGACGCCTCCTACGAGCAGTACTTC | TRBJ2-7 | - | TRBV6-5 | -
CASSLSMNRVSNQPQHF | TGTGCCAGTAGTTTGAGTATGAACAGGGTCAGCAATCAGCCCCAGCATTTT | TRBJ1-5 | - | TRBV19 | -
CASSLGLVGREREQFF | TGTGCCAGCAGCTTAGGTTTGGTAGGGAGGGAGCGTGAGCAGTTCTTC | TRBJ2-1 | - | TRBV7-2 | TRBD2
CASSSVAGRADTQYF | TGTGCCAGCAGTTCGGTCGCGGGTCGGGCAGATACGCAGTATTTT | TRBJ2-3 | - | TRBV2 | -
CASSRIQGDRTEAFF | TGTGCCAGCAGCCGTATACAGGGGGATAGGACTGAAGCTTTCTTT | TRBJ1-1 | - | TRBV3-1/TRBV3-2 | TRBD1
CASSLTGADAYEQYF | TGCGCCAGCAGCTTAACAGGGGCCGATGCCTACGAGCAGTACTTC | TRBJ2-7 | - | TRBV5-1 | TRBD1
CAWSVLAPSGANVLTF | TGTGCCTGGAGTGTACTAGCCCCCTCTGGGGCCAACGTCCTGACTTTC | TRBJ2-6 | - | TRBV30 | -
CASSLAQGVGKNIQYF | TGTGCCAGCAGCTTAGCACAGGGGGTTGGAAAAAACATTCAGTACTTC | TRBJ2-4 | once | TRBV7-2 | TRBD1
CASKLLADYEQYF | TGTGCCAGCAAGTTACTAGCGGATTACGAGCAGTACTTC | TRBJ2-7 | - | TRBV6-6 | TRBD2
CASSLSGSAYNEQFF | TGTGCCAGCTCACTTAGCGGGAGCGCCTACAATGAGCAGTTCTTC | TRBJ2-1 | once | TRBV18 | TRBD2
CASSLVGQVNEQFF | TGTGCCAGCAGCTTAGTGGGACAAGTCAATGAGCAGTTCTTC | TRBJ2-1 | - | TRBV7-9 | -
CASSDPAGPIEDTQYF | TGCGCCAGCAGCGACCCAGCGGGCCCGATCGAGGATACGCAGTATTTT | TRBJ2-3 | once | TRBV5-1 | -
CASRSRLAGGRGQFF | TGTGCCAGCAGATCGCGGCTAGCGGGAGGCCGAGGTCAGTTCTTC | TRBJ2-1 | - | TRBV25-1 | TRBD2
CASSPDRVDSPLHF | TGTGCCAGCAGCCCGGACAGGGTTGATTCACCCCTCCACTTT | TRBJ1-6 | - | TRBV4-2 | TRBD1
CASSLLQGALNEQFF | TGTGCCAGCAGTTTATTGCAGGGGGCGCTGAATGAGCAGTTCTTC | TRBJ2-1 | - | TRBV28 | TRBD1
CASSSGSIKSSGNTIYF | TGTGCCAGCAGCTCCGGGTCCATCAAGAGCTCTGGAAACACCATATATTTT | TRBJ1-3 | - | TRBV9 | -
CASSPSGTGRAETYGYTF | TGTGCCAGCAGCCCTTCTGGGACAGGGCGGGCTGAGACCTATGGCTACACCTTC | TRBJ1-2 | - | TRBV7-2 | TRBD1